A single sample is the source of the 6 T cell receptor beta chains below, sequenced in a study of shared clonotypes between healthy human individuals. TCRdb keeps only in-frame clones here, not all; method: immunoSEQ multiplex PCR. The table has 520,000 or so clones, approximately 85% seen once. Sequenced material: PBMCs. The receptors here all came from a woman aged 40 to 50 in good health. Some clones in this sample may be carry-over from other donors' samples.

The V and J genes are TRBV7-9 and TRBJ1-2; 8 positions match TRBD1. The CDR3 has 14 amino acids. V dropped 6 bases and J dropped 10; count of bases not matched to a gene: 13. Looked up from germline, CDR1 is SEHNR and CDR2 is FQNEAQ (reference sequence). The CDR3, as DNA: TGTGCCAGCAGAGCACCGGGACAGGCTTTTTCCTACACCTTC. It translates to CASRAPGQAFSYTF.

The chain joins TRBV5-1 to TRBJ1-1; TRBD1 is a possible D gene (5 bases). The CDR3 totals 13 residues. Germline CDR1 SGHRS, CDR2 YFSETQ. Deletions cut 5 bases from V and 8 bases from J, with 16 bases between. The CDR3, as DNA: TGCGCCAGCAGTCCAAACAGGCGGAGCGAAGCTTTCTTT. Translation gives CASSPNRRSEAFF.

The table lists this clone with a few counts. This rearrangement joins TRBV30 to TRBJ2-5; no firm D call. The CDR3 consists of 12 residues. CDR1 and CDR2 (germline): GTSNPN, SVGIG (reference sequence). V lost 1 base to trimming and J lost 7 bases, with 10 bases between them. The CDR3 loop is CAWSEVLGTQYF. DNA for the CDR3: TGTGCCTGGAGTGAGGTTTTAGGGACCCAGTACTTC.

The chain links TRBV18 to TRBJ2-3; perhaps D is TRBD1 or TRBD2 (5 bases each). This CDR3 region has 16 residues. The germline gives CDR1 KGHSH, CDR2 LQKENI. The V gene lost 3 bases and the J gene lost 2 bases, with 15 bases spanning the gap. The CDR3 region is CASSPLLGPPTDTQYF. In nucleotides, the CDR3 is TGTGCCAGCTCACCTCTCTTGGGACCCCCCACAGATACGCAGTATTTT.

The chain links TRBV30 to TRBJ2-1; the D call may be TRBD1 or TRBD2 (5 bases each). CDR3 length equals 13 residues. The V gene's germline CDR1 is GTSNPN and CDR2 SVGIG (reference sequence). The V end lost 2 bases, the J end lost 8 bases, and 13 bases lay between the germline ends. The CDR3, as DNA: TGTGCCTGGAGTAGGGGCGGGTGGGATGAGCAGTTCTTC. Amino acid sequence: CAWSRGGWDEQFF.

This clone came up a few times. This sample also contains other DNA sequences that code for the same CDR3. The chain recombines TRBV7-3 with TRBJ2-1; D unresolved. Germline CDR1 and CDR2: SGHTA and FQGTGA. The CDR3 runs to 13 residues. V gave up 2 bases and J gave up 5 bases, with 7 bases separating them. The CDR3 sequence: CASSLGPDNEQFF. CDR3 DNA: TGTGCCAGCAGCTTAGGGCCAGACAATGAGCAGTTCTTC.